Listed below are T cell receptor beta chains from one sample, sequenced in a study of OX40 agonist ivuxolimab in advanced cancers. TCRdb's table, derived via immunoSEQ multiplex PCR, lists solely in-frame clones and lacks some. Of under 100,000 clones listed, more than 70% are singletons. Sample: CD4+ or CD8+ T cells sorted from blood, taken in a trial of the OX40 agonist ivuxolimab. Receptors originate from an adult with an advanced solid tumor such as melanoma, head and neck, liver or kidney cancer. CDR3s include the opening cysteine and the closing phenylalanine or tryptophan. Each record gives: CDR3 length, V gene, D gene, J gene, CDR3 protein. D genes are given only for firm matches.

16,TRBV19,NA,TRBJ2-2,CASRSWDRANTGELFF
16,TRBV27,NA,TRBJ1-6,CASSSITQGSNSPLHF
14,TRBV9,TRBD1,TRBJ2-2,CASGTGINTGELFF
16,TRBV2,NA,TRBJ1-3,CASSEASTLPGNTIYF
14,TRBV6-9,NA,TRBJ2-2,CASSRENREEELFF
12,TRBV5-1,NA,TRBJ2-5,CASSFSSETQYF
16,TRBV5-6,NA,TRBJ2-3,CASSLDSGSRTDTQYF
16,TRBV5-1,NA,TRBJ2-5,CASSLTYGQPRETQYF
18,TRBV5-6,TRBD2,TRBJ2-2,CASSSGLAGSYVPGELFF
14,TRBV29-1,TRBD1,TRBJ2-1,CSVYDRVSYNEQFF
12,TRBV18,NA,TRBJ1-1,CASSLHLDEAFF
14,TRBV7-2,TRBD1,TRBJ1-5,CASSPERGLQPQHF
15,TRBV4-1,TRBD1,TRBJ2-7,CASSSSPGQGYEQYF
17,TRBV7-2,TRBD2,TRBJ2-5,CASSLGGPAGGGKTQYF
13,TRBV27,NA,TRBJ1-1,CASSLLSNYEAFF
15,TRBV4-3,TRBD2,TRBJ2-3,CASSQRGGETDTQYF
15,TRBV18,NA,TRBJ1-5,CASSPSARSNQPQHF
13,TRBV6-5,NA,TRBJ1-2,CASRANAYYGYTF
11,TRBV23-1,NA,TRBJ1-2,CASIPIRGYTF
13,TRBV29-1,TRBD1,TRBJ2-7,CSGGDRGPYEQYF
13,TRBV12-5,NA,TRBJ1-6,CASGLNRESPLHF
16,TRBV6-6,TRBD1,TRBJ2-5,CASRKAGQGAGETQYF
15,TRBV11-2,TRBD2,TRBJ2-1,CASSLSGTPYNEQFF
15,TRBV11-2,NA,TRBJ1-4,CASSYGDLQVKKLFF
17,TRBV27,TRBD1,TRBJ2-2,CASSPGTGGSDTGELFF
13,TRBV11-2,NA,TRBJ2-5,CASSFFNGETQYF
16,TRBV7-7,TRBD2,TRBJ2-3,CASSLGLAGGADTQYF
14,TRBV5-4,TRBD1,TRBJ1-4,CASSTGTGYEKLFF
14,TRBV19,NA,TRBJ1-1,CASSNRWGNTEAFF
13,TRBV19,NA,TRBJ2-7,CASSGPGFYEQYF
16,TRBV19,TRBD2,TRBJ2-1,CASSIWVAGDYNEQFF
15,TRBV2,TRBD1,TRBJ1-5,CASRKQGSSNQPQHF
16,TRBV11-2,NA,TRBJ2-4,CASSLETAVAKNIQYF
13,TRBV28,NA,TRBJ1-1,CASSTAGGEEAFF
17,TRBV5-6,TRBD1,TRBJ1-3,CASSSLGQGLSGNTIYF
17,TRBV7-2,TRBD2,TRBJ2-2,CASSLGLAGGNTGELFF
12,TRBV2,NA,TRBJ1-2,CATLGRNYGYTF
14,TRBV19,NA,TRBJ2-7,CASKRTEDTYEQYF
12,TRBV2,NA,TRBJ1-5,CASSPTNQPQHF
12,TRBV5-1,NA,TRBJ2-7,CASSGDVYEQYF
13,TRBV10-3,TRBD1,TRBJ1-5,CANSGGQGEPQHF
16,TRBV5-4,NA,TRBJ2-6,CASSPGVRSGANVLTF
14,TRBV29-1,TRBD1,TRBJ2-1,CSAIGDRANNEQFF
17,TRBV18,TRBD2,TRBJ2-5,CASSTVSSGGHQETQYF
16,TRBV5-5,NA,TRBJ1-4,CASSITTGGNNEKLFF
15,TRBV6-8,NA,TRBJ2-7,CASSPRGVRLYEQYF
11,TRBV29-1,NA,TRBJ1-3,CSVEGGNTIYF
13,TRBV2,NA,TRBJ1-5,CASSGQNNQPQHF
18,TRBV7-9,NA,TRBJ2-2,CASFTWGRTVLNTGELFF
20,TRBV4-2,TRBD2,TRBJ2-4,CASSPELAGGPVDAKNIQYF
14,TRBV10-3,NA,TRBJ2-5,CAISVAGAQETQYF
13,TRBV9,NA,TRBJ1-5,CASSRDPNQPQHF